Below, 32 T cell receptor beta chains from the same sample are listed, as sequenced in a study of blood T cell repertoires in COVID-19. This table comes from immunoSEQ multiplex PCR, and its TCRdb copy is limited to in-frame clones, with some not included. This table holds a few hundred thousand clones, roughly 86% found once. The sequenced material came from peripheral blood. The receptors stem from a human donor in a cohort sampled during active COVID-19.

CDR3 in DNA: TGTGCCAGCGAGGGTAGCGGGAGGAACATTCAGTACTTC. It yields the protein CASEGSGRNIQYF. This chain links TRBV12-3 or TRBV12-4 with TRBJ2-4, with TRBD2 identical over 10 bases. V shed 8 bases, J shed 7 bases, and the junction held 5 bases outside the gene matches. This CDR3 comprises 13 residues.

This chain connects TRBV24-1 to TRBJ2-1; TRBD2 agrees at 12 bases. The CDR3 is 16 amino acids. Germline-derived CDR1 and CDR2 are KGHDR and SFDVKD. V shed 3 bases and J 10 bases; nucleotides not matched to a gene: 9. The CDR3 is CATSDPTSGRQGEQFF. CDR3 nucleotides: TGTGCCACCAGTGATCCGACTAGCGGGAGACAAGGAGAGCAGTTCTTC.

The V call is TRBV20-1, the J call TRBJ2-7; weak D call: TRBD2 (6 bases). The length of the CDR3 is 12 residues. V was trimmed by 3 bases and J by 3 bases, leaving 9 bases between them. In germline, CDR1 is DFQATT, CDR2 SNEGSKA (reference sequence). In DNA form, the CDR3 reads TGCAGTGCTAGTCCCGGGGGCTACGAGCAGTACTTC. Protein: CSASPGGYEQYF.

The chain links TRBV19 to TRBJ1-1; D unclear. CDR3 length equals 13 residues. V lost 2 bases to trimming and J lost 5 bases, with 9 bases between them. CDR1 is LNHDA, CDR2 SQIVND, per germline (reference sequence). The CDR3 loop reads CASSISGETEAFF. CDR3 sequence (DNA): TGTGCCAGTAGTATAAGCGGGGAAACTGAAGCTTTCTTT.

The chain links TRBV5-1 to TRBJ2-7, with D maybe TRBD2 (5 bases). The CDR3 runs to 15 residues. V lost 1 base to trimming and J lost 2 bases, with 13 bases between them. Germline-derived CDR1 and CDR2 are SGHRS and YFSETQ. The CDR3 protein is CASSLSGSLTYEQYF. CDR3 coding DNA: TGCGCCAGCAGCTTGAGCGGTTCCCTAACCTACGAGCAGTACTTC.

In its sample, this clone was seen a few times. The chain recombines TRBV7-3 with TRBJ2-5; D remains ambiguous. CDR3 size: 15 residues. Trimming pared 1 base from V and 3 bases from J, leaving 12 bases between. Germline CDR1 reads SGHTA; CDR2 reads FQGTGA. CDR3 residues: CASSLKEPGEETQYF. The CDR3 DNA reads as TGTGCCAGCAGCTTAAAGGAACCAGGCGAAGAGACCCAGTACTTC.

The gene calls are TRBV6-5 and TRBJ1-1; tentative D call: TRBD1 (6 bases). V lost 6 bases to trimming and J lost 11 bases, with 19 bases between them. This CDR3 contains 13 residues. The V gene's germline CDR1 is MNHEY and CDR2 SVGAGI. This CDR3 is CASSLDSGRKAFF. The CDR3 nucleotides are TGTGCCAGCAGCTTGGACAGCGGACGTAAGGCTTTCTTT.

The chain employs TRBV3-1 (or the pseudogene TRBV3-2) and TRBJ2-2; D gene unclear. The CDR3 loop spans 15 amino acids. The germline V gene has CDR1 LGHDT and CDR2 YNNKEL (reference sequence). V was cut by 0 bases and J by 0 bases, with 5 bases left in between. The chain's CDR3 is CASSQDYTNTGELFF. CDR3 bases: TGTGCCAGCAGCCAAGATTACACGAACACCGGGGAGCTGTTTTTT.

The genes are TRBV5-6 and TRBJ2-5; 8 bases line up with TRBD1. The CDR3 consists of 15 residues. Losses at the gene ends were 4 bases for V and 3 bases for J; bases not matched to a gene: 8. Germline V gives CDR1 SGHDT, CDR2 YYEEEE. As DNA, the CDR3 is TGTGCCAGCAGCGCGACAGGACAGGGCGAAGAGACCCAGTACTTC. Its translation is CASSATGQGEETQYF.

The chain joins TRBV29-1 to TRBJ2-1; 12 bases line up with TRBD2. This CDR3 contains 13 residues. Per the germline V gene, CDR1 is SQVTM and CDR2 is ANQGSEA. After removal of 7 bases from V and 7 bases from J, the junction contained 5 bases not matched to a gene. CDR3 sequence: CSASGGASNEQFF. CDR3 sequence (DNA): TGCAGCGCTAGCGGGGGGGCTTCTAATGAGCAGTTCTTC.

The chain links TRBV3-1 (or the pseudogene TRBV3-2) to TRBJ2-1, with 9 bases aligning to TRBD2. The CDR3 spans 18 residues. With V trimmed by 4 bases and J by 8 bases, 18 bases remained unmatched. CDR1 is LGHDT, CDR2 YNNKEL, per germline (reference sequence). The CDR3 bases are TGTGCCAGCAGCCCAGGGGGTAGCGGGGGACCCAGGGGGGATGAGCAGTTCTTC. Protein product: CASSPGGSGGPRGDEQFF.

CDR3: CASSLDRGLAGFSGIRDTQYF. The CDR3 DNA reads TGCGCCAGCAGCTTGGATCGGGGACTAGCGGGGTTTTCGGGGATTCGGGATACGCAGTATTTT. V and J are TRBV5-1 and TRBJ2-3; 13 bases fit TRBD2. J lost 6 bases, V lost 0 bases, and 19 bases had no gene match. Germline V gene lookup returns CDR1 SGHRS and CDR2 YFSETQ. The CDR3 totals 21 residues.

In nucleotides, the CDR3 is TGTGCCAGCAGTTACTCCCTGTCGGGAATCTACGAGCAGTACTTC. This sequence encodes CASSYSLSGIYEQYF. The V call is TRBV6-5, the J call TRBJ2-7, with a possible D match to TRBD2 (5 bases). This CDR3 spans 15 amino acids. With 0 bases removed from V and 3 bases from J, the gap between germline ends came to 12 bases. The germline V gene encodes CDR1 MNHEY and CDR2 SVGAGI.

The chain links TRBV27 to TRBJ2-7, with D possibly TRBD2 on 5 matching bases. The V end lost 4 bases, the J end lost 4 bases, and 20 bases lay between the germline ends. Germline lookup yields CDR1 MNHEY and CDR2 SMNVEV (reference sequence). This CDR3 is built from 16 residues. DNA of the CDR3: TGTGCCAGCAGTTATCCGCTGGCAGGCGGGCGTTACGAGCAGTACTTC. Protein: CASSYPLAGGRYEQYF.

This chain joins TRBV5-1 and TRBJ1-1; D ambiguous. Trimming took 0 bases from V and 7 from J, leaving 4 bases between them. There are 11 residues in the CDR3. Germline V CDR1 and CDR2: SGHRS, YFSETQ. The CDR3: CASSLDSEAFF. CDR3 bases: TGCGCCAGCAGCTTGGACAGTGAAGCTTTCTTT. Full variable domain (rest looked up from reference TRBV5-1 and TRBJ1-1): KAGVTQTPRYLIKTRGQQVTLSCSPISGHRSVSWYQQTPGQGLQFLFEYFSETQRNKGNFPGRFSGRQFSNSRSEMNVSTLELGDSALYLCASSLDSEAFFGQGTRLTVV.

This clone has a handful of counts. DNA for the CDR3: TGTGCCAGCAGTGTGGTGACTAGCGGGGGTTCCTACAATGAGCAGTTCTTC. Translating gives CASSVVTSGGSYNEQFF. The V gene is TRBV2, the J gene TRBJ2-1, with 12 positions matching TRBD2. CDR1 is SNHLY, CDR2 FYNNEI, per germline. The CDR3 contains 17 residues. V dropped 4 bases and J dropped 1; count of bases not matched to a gene: 5.

V gene TRBV12-1 combines with J gene TRBJ2-1; the listed D gene, TRBD2, was not tested against the DNA. TRBV12-1 is a pseudogene. This CDR3 region has 15 residues. This CDR3 is CASSFSVAGGREQFF. In DNA form, the CDR3 reads TGTGCCAGCAGCTTTAGTGTAGCGGGGGGGCGTGAGCAGTTCTTC.

The chain carries TRBV30 and TRBJ2-7; a possible D gene is TRBD1 (5 bases). This CDR3 is 13 amino acids long. Germline V gene lookup returns CDR1 GTSNPN and CDR2 SVGIG (reference sequence). Trimming took 4 bases from V and 5 from J, leaving 15 bases between them. CDR3 sequence (DNA): TGTGCCTGGACAGACAGTGTGGCCCACGAGCAGTACTTC. This encodes CAWTDSVAHEQYF.

This clone was observed once. The chain combines TRBV12-3 or TRBV12-4 with TRBJ2-7; D remains ambiguous. The CDR3 covers 10 residues. V lost 4 bases and J lost 7, with 5 bases in between. The CDR3 loop is CASSYYEQYF. CDR3 coding DNA: TGTGCCAGCAGTTATTATGAGCAGTACTTC.

The rearrangement uses TRBV29-1 and TRBJ1-1; D not resolved. V lost 0 bases to trimming and J lost 2 bases, with 7 bases between them. In germline, CDR1 is SQVTM, CDR2 ANQGSEA. The length of the CDR3 is 13 residues. As DNA, the CDR3 is TGCAGCGTTGAAGAAGCAGGAAACACTGAAGCTTTCTTT. It is translated as CSVEEAGNTEAFF.

This rearrangement joins TRBV10-1 to TRBJ2-1, with D tentatively TRBD2 (6 bases). Germline CDR1 WNHNN, CDR2 SYGVQD (reference sequence). V lost 3 bases, J lost 4 bases, and 13 bases lay in between. The CDR3 has 15 amino acids. This CDR3 reads CASSDPTRTYNEQFF. Written as DNA, the CDR3 is TGCGCCAGCAGTGATCCGACTAGAACGTACAATGAGCAGTTCTTC.

The rearrangement links TRBV6-1 to TRBJ2-3; no definite D call. The germline CDR1 and CDR2 sequences are MNHNS and SASEGT. V lost 6 bases and J 4 bases, leaving 14 bases between the germline ends. The CDR3 is 14 residues long. The CDR3 is CASSLPARADTQYF. CDR3 DNA: TGTGCCAGCAGCCTGCCGGCTCGGGCAGATACGCAGTATTTT.

This chain uses TRBV29-1 with TRBJ1-2, with 7 bases lining up with TRBD1. Germline-derived CDR1 and CDR2 are SQVTM and ANQGSEA. V shed 6 bases and J 5 bases; nucleotides not matched to a gene: 6. The CDR3 is made up of 12 amino acids. This CDR3 is CSVGTETYGYTF. The CDR3 DNA follows: TGCAGCGTCGGGACAGAGACATATGGCTACACCTTC.

The chain joins TRBV14 to TRBJ1-2; D unresolved. The CDR3 is made up of 18 amino acids. Trimming left V 3 bases short and J 5 bases short, with 25 bases between. The V gene's germline CDR1 is SGHDN and CDR2 FVKESK. CDR3: CASSHRESDPVRAYGYTF. The CDR3 nucleotides read TGTGCCAGCAGCCACCGTGAGAGCGACCCCGTGAGGGCATATGGCTACACCTTC.

This sequence joins TRBV14 and TRBJ1-1; no reliable D call. The CDR3 extends over 13 amino acids. CDR1 and CDR2 (germline): SGHDN, FVKESK. Trimming removed 4 bases from V and 1 base from J, with 7 bases in between. The chain's CDR3 is CASSPTRNTEAFF. The CDR3 DNA follows: TGTGCCAGCAGCCCTACGCGGAACACTGAAGCTTTCTTT.

The chain uses TRBV11-2 and TRBJ2-3; D perhaps matches TRBD2 (5 bases). The CDR3 is 13 amino acids. V lost 5 bases and J lost 14, with 20 bases in between. Germline assignment: CDR1 SGHAT and CDR2 FQNNGV. The CDR3 region is CASSRSREVSPYF. The CDR3 bases are TGTGCCAGCAGCAGAAGCCGGGAAGTTTCGCCGTATTTT.

This sequence joins TRBV11-2 and TRBJ2-2; TRBD1 agrees at 8 bases. The CDR3 loop spans 19 amino acids. Trimming took 2 bases from V and 0 from J; bases not matched to a gene: 11. Germline V gene sequence: CDR1 SGHAT, CDR2 FQNNGV. CDR3 in DNA: TGTGCCAGCAGCTTAAGATGGCAGGGGGCTAGTACGAACACCGGGGAGCTGTTTTTT. Translating gives CASSLRWQGASTNTGELFF.

The chain is built from TRBV4-2 and TRBJ2-7; 8 positions agree with TRBD1. CDR1 is LGHNA and CDR2 is YNFKEQ in the germline V gene. J lost 1 base, V lost 1 base, and 3 bases had no gene match. This CDR3 spans 15 amino acids. CDR3 sequence (DNA): TGTGCCAGCAGCCAAGTGACAGGGGAATCCTACGAGCAGTACTTC. This gives the protein CASSQVTGESYEQYF.

The V gene is TRBV28, the J gene TRBJ1-5; no clear D gene. Germline assignment: CDR1 MDHEN and CDR2 SYDVKM. Trimming pared 2 bases from V and 2 bases from J, leaving 4 bases between. This CDR3 spans 13 amino acids. CDR3 region: CASSLAGNQPQHF. The DNA of the CDR3 is TGTGCCAGCAGTTTAGCGGGCAATCAGCCCCAGCATTTT.

The V call is TRBV6-5, the J call TRBJ1-4; a possible D gene is TRBD1 (5 bases). Trimming took 5 bases from V and 10 from J, leaving 11 bases between them. CDR3 length equals 12 residues. The germline gives CDR1 MNHEY, CDR2 SVGAGI. The CDR3 DNA reads TGTGCCAGCAGTCCTGGGGGGGGAAAACTGTTTTTT. Its translation: CASSPGGGKLFF.

V usage is TRBV16 and J usage is TRBJ1-2, with 7 bases fitting TRBD1. Losses at the gene ends were 4 bases for V and 8 bases for J; bases not matched to a gene: 7. Germline assignment: CDR1 KGHSY and CDR2 FQNENV. The CDR3 totals 13 residues. CDR3 sequence: CASSLQGSSGYTF. DNA of the CDR3: TGTGCCAGCAGCCTACAGGGGTCGAGCGGCTACACCTTC. The full variable domain, its missing parts supplied by reference TRBV16 and TRBJ1-2, is GEEVAQTPKHLVRGEGQKAKLYCAPIKGHSYVFWYQQVLKNEFKFLISFQNENVFDETGMPKERFSAKCLPNSPCSLEIQATKLEDSAVYFCASSLQGSSGYTFGSGTRLTVV.

V is TRBV19 and J is TRBJ2-7, with a weak D call TRBD2 (6 bases). Trimming removed 4 bases from V and 3 bases from J, with 16 bases in between. From germline, CDR1 is LNHDA and CDR2 SQIVND (reference sequence). This CDR3 region has 15 residues. CDR3 protein: CASSKSGDAYYEQYF. DNA of the CDR3: TGTGCCAGTAGTAAATCGGGGGATGCCTACTACGAGCAGTACTTC. The entire variable domain, with the rest obtained from reference TRBV19 and TRBJ2-7, is as follows: DGGITQSPKYLFRKEGQNVTLSCEQNLNHDAMYWYRQDPGQGLRLIYYSQIVNDFQKGDIAEGYSVSREKKESFPLTVTSAQKNPTAFYLCASSKSGDAYYEQYFGPGTRLTVT.